These 10 T cell receptor beta chains share one sample of origin, sequenced in a study of vaccination effects on CD4 cells after COVID-19. Their antigen targets remain unknown. Profiled with immunoSEQ multiplex PCR; TCRdb holds only in-frame clones, not every one. The profile shows about 21,000 clones, about 75% of them singletons. Viral peptide pool expansion of antigen-specific CD4+ T cells preceded sequencing in the ViraFEST assay. An approximately 10-day culture period preceded the isolation of CD4+ T cells. In the vaccine recipients, nucleocapsid antibodies were negative and there was no prior SARS-CoV-2 infection. The specimen comprised CD4+ T cells from PBMCs cultured with HCoV-NL63 spike peptides, sampled before COVID-19 vaccination. These receptors all come from a human donor who received a COVID-19 vaccine.

The chain joins TRBV27 to TRBJ1-2; no reliable D call. V shed 6 bases and J shed 4 bases, with 12 bases lying between them. The CDR3 is made up of 13 amino acids. Germline CDR1 is MNHEY and CDR2 is SMNVEV (reference sequence). The CDR3 loop is CASRVREGYGYTF. The CDR3 nucleotides read TGTGCCAGCAGGGTGAGGGAGGGCTATGGCTACACCTTC.

This chain uses TRBV5-1 with TRBJ2-7; TRBD2 is a possible D gene (5 bases). The germline V and J ends were trimmed by 1 base and 3 bases, with 5 bases remaining between them. The CDR3 consists of 12 residues. Germline assignment: CDR1 SGHRS and CDR2 YFSETQ. CDR3: CASSLSGYEQYF. For the CDR3, the DNA is TGCGCCAGCAGCTTGAGCGGCTACGAGCAGTACTTC.

The rearrangement links TRBV5-4 to TRBJ2-2, with TRBD2 as a possible D gene (6 bases). V was shortened by 4 bases and J by 1 base, with 11 bases between the two germline ends. There are 15 residues in the CDR3. Germline CDR1 is SGHNT and CDR2 is YYREEE (reference sequence). The CDR3 protein is CASSPGTQNTGELFF. DNA of the CDR3: TGTGCCAGCAGCCCCGGGACTCAGAACACCGGGGAGCTGTTTTTT.

CDR3 protein: CASSIKQGWANEQFF. The CDR3 DNA sequence: TGTGCCAGCAGCATAAAGCAGGGGTGGGCCAATGAGCAGTTCTTC. This chain connects TRBV5-4 to TRBJ2-1, with a tentative D call TRBD1 (6 bases). The V end lost 4 bases, the J end lost 6 bases, and 17 bases lay between the germline ends. CDR3 length equals 15 residues. CDR1 and CDR2 from the germline V gene are SGHNT and YYREEE (reference sequence). Complete variable domain (other parts from reference TRBV5-4 and TRBJ2-1): ETGVTQSPTHLIKTRGQQVTLRCSSQSGHNTVSWYQQALGQGPQFIFQYYREEENGRGNFPPRFSGLQFPNYSSELNVNALELDDSALYLCASSIKQGWANEQFFGPGTRLTVL.

V and J are TRBV10-3 and TRBJ2-1; D not certain. The CDR3 covers 16 residues. V was cut by 3 bases and J by 0 bases, with 12 bases left in between. Germline V gene lookup returns CDR1 ENHRY and CDR2 SYGVKD. CDR3 sequence reads: CAISELGPSSYNEQFF. The CDR3 nucleotides are TGTGCCATCAGTGAATTAGGACCCAGCTCCTACAATGAGCAGTTCTTC.

The V gene is TRBV12-3 or TRBV12-4, the J gene TRBJ1-2; 9 nucleotides line up with TRBD1. This CDR3 has 13 residues. The ends lost 3 bases at V and 4 bases at J; junction bases unmatched: 0. The CDR3 reads CASSLTGGYGYTF. CDR3 sequence (DNA): TGTGCCAGCAGTTTGACAGGGGGCTATGGCTACACCTTC.

V gene TRBV29-1 combines with J gene TRBJ1-1; 10 bases fit TRBD1. This CDR3 has 13 amino acids. V lost 5 bases, J lost 7 bases, and 7 bases stayed unmatched. Looked up from germline, CDR1 is SQVTM and CDR2 is ANQGSEA. In nucleotides, the CDR3 is TGCAGCGTTCGACAGGGGGCGGCCCTTGAAGCTTTCTTT. Protein: CSVRQGAALEAFF.

The rearrangement joins TRBV2 to TRBJ2-2; 8 nucleotides match TRBD1. V shed 7 bases and J 4 bases; nucleotides not matched to a gene: 5. This CDR3 has 14 residues. Germline loops: CDR1 SNHLY, CDR2 FYNNEI. DNA for the CDR3: TGTGCCAGCACCCAGGGGGCGGGCACCGGGGAGCTGTTTTTT. Protein: CASTQGAGTGELFF.

The rearrangement uses TRBV30 and TRBJ1-2; D remains ambiguous. Deletions cut 2 bases from V and 6 bases from J, with 13 bases between. The length of the CDR3 is 13 residues. Germline CDR1 reads GTSNPN; CDR2 reads SVGIG (reference sequence). The CDR3 here is CAWSPQEWNGYTF. The CDR3, as DNA: TGTGCCTGGAGTCCCCAGGAATGGAATGGCTACACCTTC.

The gene calls are TRBV28 and TRBJ1-1; D gene ambiguous. Trimming removed 7 bases from V and 1 base from J, with 4 bases in between. This CDR3 has 11 amino acids. Germline CDR1 and CDR2: MDHEN and SYDVKM. Written as DNA, the CDR3 is TGTGCCAGCACCGGGAACACTGAAGCTTTCTTT. Encoded protein: CASTGNTEAFF.